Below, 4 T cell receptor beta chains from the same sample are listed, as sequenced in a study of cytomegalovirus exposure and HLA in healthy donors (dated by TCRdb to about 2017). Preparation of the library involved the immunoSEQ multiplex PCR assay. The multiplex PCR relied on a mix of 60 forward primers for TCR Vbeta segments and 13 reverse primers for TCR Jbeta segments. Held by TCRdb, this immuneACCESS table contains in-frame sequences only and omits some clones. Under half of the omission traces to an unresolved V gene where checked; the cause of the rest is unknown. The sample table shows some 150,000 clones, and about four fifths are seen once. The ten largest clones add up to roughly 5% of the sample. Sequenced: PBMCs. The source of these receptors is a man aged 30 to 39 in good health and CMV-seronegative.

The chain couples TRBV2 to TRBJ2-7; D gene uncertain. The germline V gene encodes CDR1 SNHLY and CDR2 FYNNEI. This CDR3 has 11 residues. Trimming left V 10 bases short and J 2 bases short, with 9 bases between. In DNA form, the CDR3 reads TGTGCCACCCGTAAGCCCTACGAGCAGTACTTC. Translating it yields CATRKPYEQYF.

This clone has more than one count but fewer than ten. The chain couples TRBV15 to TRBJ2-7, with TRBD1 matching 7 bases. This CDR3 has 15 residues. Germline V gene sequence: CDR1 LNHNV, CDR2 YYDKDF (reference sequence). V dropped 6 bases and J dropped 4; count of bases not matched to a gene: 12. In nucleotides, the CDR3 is TGTGCCACCAGTCATAGCTTGACAGGGAAATACGAGCAGTACTTC. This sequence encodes CATSHSLTGKYEQYF.

The CDR3 coding sequence is TGTGCCAGCAAAACAGGGGAAAGAGGGGCTACGCAGTATTTT. Translating it yields CASKTGERGATQYF. The V and J genes are TRBV28 and TRBJ2-3; TRBD1 matches at 7 bases. The germline V gene has CDR1 MDHEN and CDR2 SYDVKM. This CDR3 comprises 14 residues. V shed 7 bases, J shed 8 bases, and the junction held 12 bases outside the gene matches.

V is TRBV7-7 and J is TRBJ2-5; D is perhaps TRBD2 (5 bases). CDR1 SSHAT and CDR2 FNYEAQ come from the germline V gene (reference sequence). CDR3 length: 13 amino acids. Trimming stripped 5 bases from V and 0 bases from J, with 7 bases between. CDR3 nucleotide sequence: TGTGCCAGCAGCGAGGACTACCAAGAGACCCAGTACTTC. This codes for CASSEDYQETQYF.